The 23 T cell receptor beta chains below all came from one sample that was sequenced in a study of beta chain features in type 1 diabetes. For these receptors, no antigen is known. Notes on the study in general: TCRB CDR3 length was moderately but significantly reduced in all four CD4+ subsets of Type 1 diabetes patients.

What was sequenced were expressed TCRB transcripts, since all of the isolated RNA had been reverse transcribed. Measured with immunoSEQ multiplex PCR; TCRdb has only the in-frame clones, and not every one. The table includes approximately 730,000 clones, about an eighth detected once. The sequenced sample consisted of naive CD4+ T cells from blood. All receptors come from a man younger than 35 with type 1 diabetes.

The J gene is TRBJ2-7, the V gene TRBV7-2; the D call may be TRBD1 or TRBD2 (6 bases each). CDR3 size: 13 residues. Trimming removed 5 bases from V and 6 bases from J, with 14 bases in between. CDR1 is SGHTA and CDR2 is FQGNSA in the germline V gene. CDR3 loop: CASSRGPGGEQYF. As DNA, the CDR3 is TGTGCCAGCAGCCGGGGGCCCGGCGGCGAGCAGTACTTC.

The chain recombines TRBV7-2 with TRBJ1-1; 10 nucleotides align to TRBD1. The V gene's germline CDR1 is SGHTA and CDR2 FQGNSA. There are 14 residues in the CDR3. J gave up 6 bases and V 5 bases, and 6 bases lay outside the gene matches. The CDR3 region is CASSRDRGLAEAFF. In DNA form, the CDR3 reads TGTGCCAGCAGCCGGGACAGGGGTTTGGCTGAAGCTTTCTTT.

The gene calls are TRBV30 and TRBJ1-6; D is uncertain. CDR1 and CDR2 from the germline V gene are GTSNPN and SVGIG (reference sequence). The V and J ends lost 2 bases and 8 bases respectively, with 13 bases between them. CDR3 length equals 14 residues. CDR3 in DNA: TGTGCCTGGAGTAGAGGACTTTCGGATTCACCCCTCCACTTT. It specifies CAWSRGLSDSPLHF. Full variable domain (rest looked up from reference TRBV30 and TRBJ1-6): SQTIHQWPATLVQPVGSPLSLECTVEGTSNPNLYWYRQAAGRGLQLLFYSVGIGQISSEVPQNLSASRPQDRQFILSSKKLLLSDSGFYLCAWSRGLSDSPLHFGNGTRLTVT.

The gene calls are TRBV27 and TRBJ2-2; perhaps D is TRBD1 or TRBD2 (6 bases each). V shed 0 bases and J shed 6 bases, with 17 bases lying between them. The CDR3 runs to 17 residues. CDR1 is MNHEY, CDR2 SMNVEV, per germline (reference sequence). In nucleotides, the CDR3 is TGTGCCAGCAGTTTATCAGGTGGAGGGGGTTGGGCCGGGGAGCTGTTTTTT. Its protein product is CASSLSGGGGWAGELFF.

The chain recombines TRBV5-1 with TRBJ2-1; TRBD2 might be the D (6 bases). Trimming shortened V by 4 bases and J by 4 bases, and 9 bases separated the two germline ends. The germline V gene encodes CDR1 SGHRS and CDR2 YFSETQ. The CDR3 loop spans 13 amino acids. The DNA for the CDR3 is TGCGCCAGCAGCCAAGGGACTTACAATGAGCAGTTCTTC. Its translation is CASSQGTYNEQFF.

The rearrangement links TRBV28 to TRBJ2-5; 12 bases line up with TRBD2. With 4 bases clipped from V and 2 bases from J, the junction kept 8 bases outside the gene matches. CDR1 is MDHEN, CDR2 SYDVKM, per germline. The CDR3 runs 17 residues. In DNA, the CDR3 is TGTGCCAGCAGTTCCCCGACTAGCGGGGGCCAACAAGAGACCCAGTACTTC. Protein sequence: CASSSPTSGGQQETQYF.

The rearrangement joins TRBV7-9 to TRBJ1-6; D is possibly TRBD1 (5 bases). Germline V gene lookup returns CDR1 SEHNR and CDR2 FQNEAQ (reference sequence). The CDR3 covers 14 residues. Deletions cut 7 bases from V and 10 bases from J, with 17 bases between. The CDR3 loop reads CASNHAPGRSPLHF. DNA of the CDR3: TGTGCCAGCAACCATGCACCAGGGCGGTCACCCCTCCACTTT.

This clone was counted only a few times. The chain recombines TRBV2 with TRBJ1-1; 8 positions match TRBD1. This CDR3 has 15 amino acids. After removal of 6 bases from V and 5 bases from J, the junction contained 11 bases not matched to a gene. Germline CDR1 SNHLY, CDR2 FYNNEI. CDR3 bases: TGTGCCAGCAGGCCCGGGACAGGCCCGGGGACTGAAGCTTTCTTT. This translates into CASRPGTGPGTEAFF.

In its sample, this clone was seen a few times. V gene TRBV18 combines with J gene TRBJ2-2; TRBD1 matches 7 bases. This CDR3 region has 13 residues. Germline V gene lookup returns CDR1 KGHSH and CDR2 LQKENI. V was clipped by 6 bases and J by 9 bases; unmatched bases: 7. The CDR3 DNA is TGTGCCAGCTCCCCCGGACAGGAGAGGGAGCTGTTTTTT. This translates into CASSPGQERELFF.

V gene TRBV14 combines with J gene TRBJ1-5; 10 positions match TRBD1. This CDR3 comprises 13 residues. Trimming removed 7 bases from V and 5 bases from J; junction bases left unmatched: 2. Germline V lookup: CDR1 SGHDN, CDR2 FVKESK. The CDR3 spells CASKGTGDQPQHF. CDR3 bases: TGTGCCAGCAAGGGGACAGGGGATCAGCCCCAGCATTTT.

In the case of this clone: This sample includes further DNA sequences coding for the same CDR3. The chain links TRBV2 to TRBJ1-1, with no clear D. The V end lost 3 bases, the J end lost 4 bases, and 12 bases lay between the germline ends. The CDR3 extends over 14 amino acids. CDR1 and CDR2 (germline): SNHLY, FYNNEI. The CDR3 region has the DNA TGTGCCAGCAGTGATTTGGGGTCGGGCACTGAAGCTTTCTTT. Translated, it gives CASSDLGSGTEAFF.

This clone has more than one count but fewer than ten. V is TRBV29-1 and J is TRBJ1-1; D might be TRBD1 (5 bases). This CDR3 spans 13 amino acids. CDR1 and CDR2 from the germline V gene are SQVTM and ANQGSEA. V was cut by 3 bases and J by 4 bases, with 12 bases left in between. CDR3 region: CSVEGQYVTEAFF. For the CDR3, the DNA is TGCAGCGTTGAGGGGCAGTATGTCACTGAAGCTTTCTTT.

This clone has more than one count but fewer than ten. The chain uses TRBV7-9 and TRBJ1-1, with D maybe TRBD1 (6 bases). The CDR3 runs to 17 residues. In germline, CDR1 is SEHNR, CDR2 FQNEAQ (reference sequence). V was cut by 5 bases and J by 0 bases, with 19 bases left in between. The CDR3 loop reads CASSTRDIEGMNTEAFF. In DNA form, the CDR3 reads TGTGCCAGCAGCACCCGGGACATTGAGGGTATGAACACTGAAGCTTTCTTT.

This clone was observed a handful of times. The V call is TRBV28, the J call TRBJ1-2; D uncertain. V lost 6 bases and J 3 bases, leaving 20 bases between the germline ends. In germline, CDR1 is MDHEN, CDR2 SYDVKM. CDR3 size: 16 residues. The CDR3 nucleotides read TGTGCCAGCAGGGAGTCCCGGAACAGAGACGACTATGGCTACACCTTC. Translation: CASRESRNRDDYGYTF.

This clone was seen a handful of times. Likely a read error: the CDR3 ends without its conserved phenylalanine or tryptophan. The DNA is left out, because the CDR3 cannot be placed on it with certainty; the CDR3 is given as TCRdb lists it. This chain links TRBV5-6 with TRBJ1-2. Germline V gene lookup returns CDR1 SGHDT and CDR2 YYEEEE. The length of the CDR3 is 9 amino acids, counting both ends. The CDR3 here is CASSYSPFG.

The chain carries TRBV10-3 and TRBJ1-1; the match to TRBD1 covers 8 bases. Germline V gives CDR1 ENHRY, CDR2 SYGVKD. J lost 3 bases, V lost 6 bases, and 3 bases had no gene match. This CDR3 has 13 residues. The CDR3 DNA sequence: TGTGCCATCAGCCCGACAGGGGACACTGAAGCTTTCTTT. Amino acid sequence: CAISPTGDTEAFF.

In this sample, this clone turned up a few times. The CDR3 region is CAWNPFLATDTQYF. The CDR3 DNA reads TGTGCCTGGAACCCTTTCCTAGCGACAGATACGCAGTATTTT. The gene calls are TRBV30 and TRBJ2-3; tentatively, D is TRBD2 (6 bases). The CDR3 loop spans 14 amino acids. The germline gives CDR1 GTSNPN, CDR2 SVGIG (reference sequence). Trimming cost V 4 bases and J 3 bases, with 14 bases left between them.

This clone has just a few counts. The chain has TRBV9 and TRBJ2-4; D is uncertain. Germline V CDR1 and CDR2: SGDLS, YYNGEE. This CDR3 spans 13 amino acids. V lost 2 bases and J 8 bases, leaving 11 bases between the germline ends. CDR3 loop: CASSVGAGDIQYF. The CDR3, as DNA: TGTGCCAGCAGCGTTGGTGCTGGGGACATTCAGTACTTC.

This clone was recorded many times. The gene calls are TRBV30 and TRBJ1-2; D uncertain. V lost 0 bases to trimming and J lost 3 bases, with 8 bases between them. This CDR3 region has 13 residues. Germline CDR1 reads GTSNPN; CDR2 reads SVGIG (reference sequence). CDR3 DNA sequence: TGTGCCTGGAGTGTCCAGGACGACTATGGCTACACCTTC. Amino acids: CAWSVQDDYGYTF.

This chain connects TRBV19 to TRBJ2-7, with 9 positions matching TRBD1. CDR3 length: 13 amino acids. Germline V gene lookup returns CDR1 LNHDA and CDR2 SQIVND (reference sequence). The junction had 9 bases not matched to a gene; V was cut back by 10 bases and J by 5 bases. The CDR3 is CATRTGALNEQYF. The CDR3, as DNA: TGTGCCACCCGGACAGGGGCCTTAAACGAGCAGTACTTC.

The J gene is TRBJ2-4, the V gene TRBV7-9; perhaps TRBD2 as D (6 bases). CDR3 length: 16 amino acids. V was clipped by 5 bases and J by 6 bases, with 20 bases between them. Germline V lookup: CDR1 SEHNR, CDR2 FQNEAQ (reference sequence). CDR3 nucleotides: TGTGCCAGCAGCCCTTGGGGAGGAACTCTCCGAAACATTCAGTACTTC. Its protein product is CASSPWGGTLRNIQYF.

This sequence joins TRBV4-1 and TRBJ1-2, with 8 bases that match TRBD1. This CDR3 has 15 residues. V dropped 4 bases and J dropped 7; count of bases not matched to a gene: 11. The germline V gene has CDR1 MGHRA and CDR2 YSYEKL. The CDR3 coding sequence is TGCGCCAGCAGCCCGGGGGGCAGGGGGCTAGCTGGCTACACCTTC. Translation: CASSPGGRGLAGYTF.

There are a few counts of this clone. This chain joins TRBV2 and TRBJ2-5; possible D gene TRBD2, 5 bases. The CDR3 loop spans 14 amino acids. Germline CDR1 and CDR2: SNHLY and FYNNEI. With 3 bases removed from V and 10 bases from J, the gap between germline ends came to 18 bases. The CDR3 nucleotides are TGTGCCAGCAGTGAGGCTAGCTCATCGATGGGCCAGTACTTC. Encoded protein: CASSEASSSMGQYF.